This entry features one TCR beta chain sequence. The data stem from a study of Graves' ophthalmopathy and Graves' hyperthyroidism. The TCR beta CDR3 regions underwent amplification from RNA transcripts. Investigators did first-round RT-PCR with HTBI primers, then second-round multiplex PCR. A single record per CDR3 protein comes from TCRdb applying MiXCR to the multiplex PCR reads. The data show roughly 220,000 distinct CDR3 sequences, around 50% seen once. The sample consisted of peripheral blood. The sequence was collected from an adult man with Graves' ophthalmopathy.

As DNA, the CDR3 is TGTGCCAGCAGCCCGGACAGGGGATTTGGTTCGGGCGGCTACACCTTC. Its translation is CASSPDRGFGSGGYTF. The gene calls are TRBV7-9 and TRBJ1-2; TRBD1 matches at 9 bases. The ends lost 5 bases at V and 8 bases at J; junction bases unmatched: 15. The CDR3 covers 16 residues. Germline V gene lookup returns CDR1 SEHNR and CDR2 FQNEAQ (reference sequence).